These 5 T cell receptor beta chains originate from one sample sequenced in a study of vaccination effects on CD4 cells after COVID-19. Here immunoSEQ multiplex PCR was the method, and the copy in TCRdb shows in-frame clones only, minus some. The sample includes about 24,000 clones, about 70% of them seen just once. Antigen-specific CD4+ T cell clonotypes were called by their expansion after viral peptide-pool culture in ViraFEST. Culture lasted 10 days before CD4+ T cell isolation. Either the BNT162b2 or mRNA-1273 vaccine was given to participants in two doses. Antigens for these TCRs are unknown. The source was CD4+ T cells from PBMCs cultured with SARS-CoV-2 spike peptides, collected after COVID-19 vaccination. Receptor source: a human donor who received a COVID-19 vaccine.

This chain links TRBV6-5 with TRBJ1-5; D uncertain. Germline V gene lookup returns CDR1 MNHEY and CDR2 SVGAGI. V gave up 0 bases and J gave up 0 bases, with 0 bases separating them. CDR3 size: 13 residues. The CDR3 reads CASSYSSNQPQHF. CDR3 DNA sequence: TGTGCCAGCAGTTACTCTAGCAATCAGCCCCAGCATTTT.

The chain is built from TRBV5-5 and TRBJ2-7, with D possibly TRBD2 on 5 matching bases. V lost 4 bases to trimming and J lost 3 bases, with 17 bases between them. Germline V gene lookup returns CDR1 SGHKS and CDR2 YYEKEE (reference sequence). This CDR3 spans 15 amino acids. The CDR3: CASSAGVAEIYEQYF. Here the CDR3 DNA reads TGTGCCAGCAGCGCGGGTGTGGCAGAGATCTACGAGCAGTACTTC. The entire variable domain, with the rest obtained from reference TRBV5-5 and TRBJ2-7, is as follows: DAGVTQSPTHLIKTRGQQVTLRCSPISGHKSVSWYQQVLGQGPQFIFQYYEKEERGRGNFPDRFSARQFPNYSSELNVNALLLGDSALYLCASSAGVAEIYEQYFGPGTRLTVT.

This chain connects TRBV4-1 to TRBJ2-4; D is uncertain. This CDR3 has 13 amino acids. Between the trimmed V and J ends, which lost 11 bases and 0 bases, there was a span of 11 bases. CDR1 MGHRA and CDR2 YSYEKL come from the germline V gene. CDR3 amino acids: CASSRIAKNIQYF. CDR3 nucleotide sequence: TGCGCCTCCAGTCGTATAGCCAAAAACATTCAGTACTTC.

V and J are TRBV27 and TRBJ1-2, with 11 bases lining up with TRBD1. CDR1 is MNHEY, CDR2 SMNVEV, per germline (reference sequence). This CDR3 is built from 17 residues. V shed 4 bases, J shed 1 base, and the junction held 8 bases outside the gene matches. The CDR3 nucleotides read TGTGCCAGCAGTTCCCAGGGCGGGACAGGGGGTAACTATGGCTACACCTTC. Translated: CASSSQGGTGGNYGYTF.

The CDR3 sequence is CASSLGRLEGYTF. In DNA, the CDR3 is TGCGCCAGCAGCTTGGGACGTTTGGAGGGCTACACCTTC. The chain recombines TRBV5-1 with TRBJ1-2, with D uncertain. V was clipped by 0 bases and J by 8 bases, with 11 bases between them. The germline gives CDR1 SGHRS, CDR2 YFSETQ. The CDR3 loop spans 13 amino acids.